Listed below are T cell receptor beta chains from one sample, sequenced in a study of cytotoxic CD8 clonotypes in ibrutinib-treated CLL. TCRdb's table, derived via immunoSEQ multiplex PCR, lists solely in-frame clones and lacks some. The sample consists of more than 200,000 clones, 70% of them appearing once. The sample here was PBMCs, taken after 24 months of ibrutinib treatment. Receptors originate from a human donor with chronic lymphocytic leukemia. Each CDR3 is given with its conserved first and last residue. The order of the fields is J gene, V gene, CDR3 length, D gene, clone size, CDR3 protein, CDR3 DNA. The D gene is left open where the match is weak. A clone size is listed for some rows: how often the clone was seen (once, few, many), or a class if it is expanded.

>TRBJ2-3|TRBV28|15|TRBD2|.
CASSSPGRGFDTQYF
TGTGCCAGCAGTTCCCCAGGGAGGGGCTTCGATACGCAGTATTTT
>TRBJ1-2|TRBV30|13|.|once
CAWVGGPNYGYTF
TGTGCCTGGGTGGGGGGACCTAACTATGGCTACACCTTC
>TRBJ2-1|TRBV11-2|14|.|.
CASSLWDTYNEQFF
TGTGCCAGCAGCTTGTGGGACACTTACAATGAGCAGTTCTTC
>TRBJ2-5|TRBV18|16|TRBD1|.
CASSIFPGQGAETQYF
TGTGCCAGCTCAATATTTCCGGGACAGGGGGCTGAGACCCAGTACTTC
>TRBJ1-1|TRBV9|14|TRBD1|.
CASSVAQGGTEAFF
TGTGCCAGCAGCGTAGCACAGGGGGGGACTGAAGCTTTCTTT
>TRBJ2-6|TRBV28|15|.|.
CASSNQGYGANVLTF
TGTGCCAGCAGTAACCAGGGGTACGGGGCCAACGTCCTGACTTTC
>TRBJ2-3|TRBV19|14|TRBD1|.
CASQTGINTDTQYF
TGTGCCAGTCAGACAGGGATCAACACAGATACGCAGTATTTT
>TRBJ2-3|TRBV5-1|13|.|.
CASSHSGPDTQYF
TGCGCCAGCAGCCATAGCGGCCCAGATACGCAGTATTTT
>TRBJ1-4|TRBV9|16|.|.
CASSVGSDAGNEKLFF
TGTGCCAGCAGCGTAGGTTCAGACGCAGGGAATGAAAAACTGTTTTTT
>TRBJ2-4|TRBV5-1|16|.|.
CASSLEQGSTKNIQYF
TGCGCCAGCAGCCTAGAACAGGGTTCTACCAAAAACATTCAGTACTTC
>TRBJ2-2|TRBV5-4|14|.|.
CASSSRGSTGELFF
TGTGCCAGCAGCTCTCGGGGAAGCACCGGGGAGCTGTTTTTT
>TRBJ2-2|TRBV27|23|TRBD1|once
CASQLKYVRVQPDRGGSTGELFF
TGTGCCAGCCAACTGAAATACGTCCGGGTCCAACCCGACAGGGGGGGTAGCACCGGGGAGCTGTTTTTT
>TRBJ2-7|TRBV28|15|TRBD1|.
CASSPSGTGGYEQYF
TGTGCCAGCAGTCCATCCGGGACAGGGGGCTACGAGCAGTACTTC
>TRBJ2-3|TRBV5-6|16|TRBD1|.
CASRIAGTATTDTQYF
TGTGCCAGCAGGATTGCTGGGACAGCTACCACAGATACGCAGTATTTT
>TRBJ2-1|TRBV25-1|16|TRBD2|.
CASRPRLADHYNEQFF
TGTGCCAGCAGACCTAGACTAGCGGATCACTACAATGAGCAGTTCTTC
>TRBJ1-1|TRBV6-5|14|TRBD1|.
CASSPRQGRTEAFF
TGTGCCAGCAGTCCACGACAGGGGAGGACTGAAGCTTTCTTT
>TRBJ2-7|TRBV15|14|.|.
CATSRDRGPEEQYF
TGTGCCACCAGCAGAGATCGAGGGCCGGAGGAGCAGTACTTC
>TRBJ2-1|TRBV10-1|15|.|.
CASRAQGLVNNEQFF
TGCGCCAGCAGGGCACAGGGATTAGTAAACAATGAGCAGTTCTTC
>TRBJ1-4|TRBV5-8|14|.|.
CASSLNQGGEKLFF
TGTGCCAGCAGCTTGAACCAGGGTGGTGAAAAACTGTTTTTT
>TRBJ1-5|TRBV7-9|14|.|.
CASSFTQGNQPQHF
TGTGCCAGCAGCTTTACCCAGGGCAATCAGCCCCAGCATTTT
>TRBJ2-5|TRBV7-6|15|.|.
CASSLDQGLVETQYF
TGTGCCAGCAGCTTAGATCAGGGTCTGGTAGAGACCCAGTACTTC
>TRBJ2-7|TRBV19|16|TRBD2|once
CASSILTSGGSYEQYF
TGTGCCAGTAGTATCCTGACTAGCGGGGGGTCCTACGAGCAGTACTTC
>TRBJ1-5|TRBV2|14|.|few
CASRGAEGGQPQHF
TGTGCCAGCAGGGGAGCGGAAGGGGGTCAGCCCCAGCATTTT
>TRBJ1-1|TRBV9|18|TRBD1|.
CASSVQGQPPGSLTEAFF
TGTGCCAGCAGCGTACAGGGACAGCCCCCCGGCTCGCTCACTGAAGCTTTCTTT
>TRBJ1-5|TRBV15|15|.|few
CATSRDILRNQPQHF
TGTGCCACCAGCAGAGATATCCTGAGGAATCAGCCCCAGCATTTT
>TRBJ2-7|TRBV28|11|.|.
CASRLVHEQYF
TGTGCCAGCAGACTAGTCCACGAGCAGTACTTC
>TRBJ2-3|TRBV29-1|13|.|.
CSVEGGSTDTQYF
TGCAGCGTTGAGGGCGGGAGCACAGATACGCAGTATTTT
>TRBJ1-1|TRBV29-1|13|.|.
CSVGARTLTEAFF
TGCAGCGTTGGGGCCAGAACTTTGACTGAAGCTTTCTTT
>TRBJ2-1|TRBV2|12|.|.
CASRGTYNEQFF
TGTGCCAGCAGAGGGACCTACAATGAGCAGTTCTTC
>TRBJ2-1|TRBV9|16|TRBD2|.
CASSPRTSGGNNEQFF
TGTGCCAGCAGCCCCCGGACTAGCGGGGGGAACAATGAGCAGTTCTTC
>TRBJ2-7|TRBV10-3|13|.|.
CAISPGGLHEQYF
TGTGCCATCAGTCCGGGCGGGCTCCACGAGCAGTACTTC
>TRBJ2-7|TRBV5-7|16|TRBD2|.
CASSLWVGGLTYEQYF
TGTGCCAGCAGCTTGTGGGTCGGGGGGTTAACCTACGAGCAGTACTTC
>TRBJ2-7|TRBV28|13|.|.
CASRTGPNYEQYF
TGTGCCAGCAGAACCGGGCCTAACTACGAGCAGTACTTC
>TRBJ1-3|TRBV15|14|.|.
CATTPGGSGNTIYF
TGTGCCACCACCCCCGGAGGCTCTGGAAACACCATATATTTT
>TRBJ2-3|TRBV29-1|15|.|.
CSVVGHSSSTDTQYF
TGCAGCGTTGTTGGACACTCCTCCAGCACAGATACGCAGTATTTT
>TRBJ2-7|TRBV27|16|.|.
CASSFSGEWGSYEQYF
TGTGCCAGCAGTTTTTCGGGGGAGTGGGGCTCCTACGAGCAGTACTTC
>TRBJ1-2|TRBV9|14|TRBD1|.
CASSSGQGRGGYTF
TGTGCCAGCAGCTCAGGACAGGGGCGGGGTGGCTACACCTTC
>TRBJ2-7|TRBV4-1|16|TRBD1|.
CASSQAVTGGYYEQYF
TGCGCCAGCAGCCAAGCCGTGACAGGGGGTTACTACGAGCAGTACTTC
>TRBJ1-4|TRBV20-1|10|.|.
CSARKEKLFF
TGCAGTGCCCGCAAGGAAAAACTGTTTTTT
>TRBJ2-1|TRBV4-2|19|TRBD2|.
CASSQQRGLAGEVYNEQFF
TGTGCCAGCAGCCAACAAAGAGGACTAGCGGGAGAGGTATACAATGAGCAGTTCTTC
>TRBJ2-7|TRBV14|17|TRBD2|.
CASSPRLAGGQTYEQYF
TGTGCCAGCAGCCCCCGACTAGCGGGAGGCCAGACCTACGAGCAGTACTTC
>TRBJ2-5|TRBV5-1|14|.|few
CASSLWGVVQTQYF
TGCGCCAGCAGCTTGTGGGGTGTCGTACAGACCCAGTACTTC
>TRBJ1-2|TRBV5-1|14|TRBD1|.
CASRSTGLNYGYTF
TGCGCCAGCAGATCGACAGGGTTGAACTATGGCTACACCTTC
>TRBJ2-7|TRBV5-4|15|TRBD2|.
CASSLVSGFSYEQYF
TGTGCCAGCAGCTTGGTTAGCGGGTTCTCCTACGAGCAGTACTTC
>TRBJ2-7|TRBV7-9|15|TRBD1|once
CASSSLGTGDHEQYF
TGTGCCAGCAGCTCTCTCGGGACAGGGGACCACGAGCAGTACTTC